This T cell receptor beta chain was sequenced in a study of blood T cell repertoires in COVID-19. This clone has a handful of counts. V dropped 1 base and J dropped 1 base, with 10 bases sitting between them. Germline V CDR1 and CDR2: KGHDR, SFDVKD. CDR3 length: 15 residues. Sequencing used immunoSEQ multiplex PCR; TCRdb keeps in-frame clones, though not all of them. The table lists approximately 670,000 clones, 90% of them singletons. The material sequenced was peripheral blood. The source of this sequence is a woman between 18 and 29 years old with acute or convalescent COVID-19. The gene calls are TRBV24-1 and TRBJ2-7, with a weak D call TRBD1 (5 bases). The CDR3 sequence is CATSDFNRLSYEQYF. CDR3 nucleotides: TGTGCCACCAGTGATTTTAACAGGTTGTCCTACGAGCAGTACTTC.